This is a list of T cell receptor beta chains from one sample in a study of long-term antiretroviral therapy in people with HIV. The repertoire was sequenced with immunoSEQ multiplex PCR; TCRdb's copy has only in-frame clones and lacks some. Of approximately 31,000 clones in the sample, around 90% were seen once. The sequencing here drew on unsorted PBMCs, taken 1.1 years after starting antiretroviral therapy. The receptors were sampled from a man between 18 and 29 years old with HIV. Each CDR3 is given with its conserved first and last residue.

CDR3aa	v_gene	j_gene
CASSPSRGPYTEAFF	TRBV4-1	TRBJ1-1
CASRLTVNTEAFF	TRBV5-1	TRBJ1-1
CSVVGHEQYF	TRBV29-1	TRBJ2-7
CASSSPYRRGYTF	TRBV6-5	TRBJ1-2
CASSGGRANNEQYF	TRBV19	TRBJ2-7
CASSEALLAGAYNEQFF	TRBV2	TRBJ2-1
CASSIGGRQNIQYF	TRBV19	TRBJ2-4
CAISETGDEAFF	TRBV10-3	TRBJ1-1
CASSFTGTGGEKLFF	TRBV27	TRBJ1-4
CASSFNPGLAETQYF	TRBV5-4	TRBJ2-5
CASSQDGLSDQPQHF	TRBV4-2	TRBJ1-5
CASSDEEGIGGYTF	TRBV6-4	TRBJ1-2
CRGGNTEAFF	TRBV20-1	TRBJ1-1
CASSFGRGSSYEQYF	TRBV7-2	TRBJ2-7
CASSSDSFRYTF	TRBV19	TRBJ1-2
CASSGPRDRGLETQYF	TRBV7-9	TRBJ2-5
CARSWKTGGTSYEQYF	TRBV5-3	TRBJ2-7
CASRLQVGTNYGYTF	TRBV19	TRBJ1-2
CASSGSYNEQFF	TRBV6-1	TRBJ2-1
CASSPGTSGGAGELFF	TRBV7-3	TRBJ2-2
CASSIGQVGNGELFF	TRBV19	TRBJ2-2
CASTMGGGRTNSPLHF	TRBV19	TRBJ1-6
CASSSPPYEQYF	TRBV7-9	TRBJ2-7
CASSYPRDREVNEQFF	TRBV5-1	TRBJ2-1
CASSPGDFGNTIYF	TRBV9	TRBJ1-3
CASSLTGANTEAFF	TRBV4-1	TRBJ1-1
CASTPPVKRGTREQYF	TRBV7-2	TRBJ2-7
CASSQGPNTEAFF	TRBV7-3	TRBJ1-1
CASSALFDGYTF	TRBV6-1	TRBJ1-2
CASTPFAGGYGYTF	TRBV6-5	TRBJ1-2
CASSSGRGTEAFF	TRBV19	TRBJ1-1
CASSLHRASEAFF	TRBV27	TRBJ1-1
CASSQMGQAERGYTF	TRBV4-3	TRBJ1-2
CASSLDRGSDTQYF	TRBV4-2	TRBJ2-3